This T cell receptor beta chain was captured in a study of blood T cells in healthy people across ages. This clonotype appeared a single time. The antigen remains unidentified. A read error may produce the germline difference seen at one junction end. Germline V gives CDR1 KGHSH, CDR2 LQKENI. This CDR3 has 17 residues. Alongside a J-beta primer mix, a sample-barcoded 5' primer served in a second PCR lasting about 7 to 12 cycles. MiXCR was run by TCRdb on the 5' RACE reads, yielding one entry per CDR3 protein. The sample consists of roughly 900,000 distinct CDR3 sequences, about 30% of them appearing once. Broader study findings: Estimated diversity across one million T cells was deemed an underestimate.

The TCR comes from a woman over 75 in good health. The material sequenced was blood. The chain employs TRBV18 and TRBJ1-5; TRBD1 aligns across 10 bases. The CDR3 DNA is TGTGCCAGCTCACCGGGACAGGGGTCATATAGCAATCACCCCCAGCATTTT. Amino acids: CASSPGQGSYSNHPQHF.